What follows are 26 T cell receptor beta chains derived from one specimen sequenced in a study of cytotoxic CD8 clonotypes in ibrutinib-treated CLL. TCRdb keeps only in-frame clones here, not all; method: immunoSEQ multiplex PCR. This sample has approximately 210,000 clones; approximately 68% occur once, and the top ten carry 13%. The material sequenced was PBMCs, taken after 24 months of ibrutinib treatment. The receptors come from a human donor with chronic lymphocytic leukemia.

This chain connects TRBV6-5 to TRBJ2-7, with 11 bases aligning to TRBD2. Germline CDR1 is MNHEY and CDR2 is SVGAGI. CDR3 size: 14 residues. V gave up 6 bases and J gave up 3 bases; unmatched junction bases: 4. The CDR3 nucleotides are TGTGCCAGCAGAACTAGCGGGAGACTCTACGAGCAGTACTTC. This codes for CASRTSGRLYEQYF.

This clone was detected only a few times. The chain links TRBV18 to TRBJ1-4; tentative D call: TRBD1 (6 bases). Trimming took off 0 bases at V and 7 bases at J, with 12 bases between the two ends. Germline CDR1 KGHSH, CDR2 LQKENI. The CDR3 has 15 residues. The CDR3 loop is CASSPPSGGVEKLFF. DNA of the CDR3: TGTGCCAGCTCACCACCATCTGGGGGCGTTGAAAAACTGTTTTTT.

The rearrangement uses TRBV4-3 and TRBJ2-3, with D unresolved. The germline V and J ends were trimmed by 0 bases and 3 bases, with 16 bases remaining between them. Germline values: CDR1 LGHNA, CDR2 YSLEER. The CDR3 runs 17 residues. CDR3 DNA: TGCGCCAGCAGCCAAGATCTCGTCTCTGTGGTGACAGATACGCAGTATTTT. It translates to CASSQDLVSVVTDTQYF.

This chain links TRBV5-1 with TRBJ1-3; 9 positions agree with TRBD1. The CDR3 spans 16 residues. V was clipped by 0 bases and J by 3 bases; unmatched bases: 4. In germline, CDR1 is SGHRS, CDR2 YFSETQ. The CDR3 sequence is CASSLGQGDGGNTIYF. CDR3 DNA: TGCGCCAGCAGCTTGGGACAGGGGGATGGTGGAAACACCATATATTTT.

The genes are TRBV7-8 and TRBJ2-3; perhaps TRBD2 as D (6 bases). Between the trimmed V and J ends, which lost 4 bases and 3 bases, there was a span of 11 bases. The CDR3 is made up of 14 amino acids. In germline, CDR1 is SGHVS, CDR2 FQNEAQ. This chain's CDR3 is CASSSGRQTDTQYF. For the CDR3, the DNA is TGTGCCAGCAGCTCCGGGAGACAAACAGATACGCAGTATTTT.

This chain connects TRBV2 to TRBJ2-3; 14 bases fit TRBD2. V lost 6 bases, J lost 3 bases, and 2 bases stayed unmatched. Germline V gives CDR1 SNHLY, CDR2 FYNNEI. The CDR3 has 15 amino acids. CDR3 nucleotides: TGTGCCAGCAGGGGGACTAGCGGGAGAACAGATACGCAGTATTTT. This translates into CASRGTSGRTDTQYF.

The genes are TRBV4-1 and TRBJ2-3; 7 positions agree with TRBD2. CDR3 length: 16 amino acids. V dropped 1 base and J dropped 5; count of bases not matched to a gene: 9. Germline CDR1 reads MGHRA; CDR2 reads YSYEKL. The CDR3 nucleotides are TGCGCCAGCAGCCAAGGACTAGCCTCCCATGGAGATACGCAGTATTTT. Its protein is CASSQGLASHGDTQYF.

The chain couples TRBV4-2 to TRBJ1-5; D is perhaps TRBD1 (5 bases). The germline V gene encodes CDR1 LGHNA and CDR2 YNFKEQ. V lost 0 bases and J lost 2, with 8 bases in between. This CDR3 has 15 residues. CDR3 nucleotide sequence: TGTGCCAGCAGCCAAGAACGGGACGGCAATCAGCCCCAGCATTTT. Translated, it gives CASSQERDGNQPQHF.

The chain joins TRBV10-3 to TRBJ2-2; 8 nucleotides align to TRBD2. V trimming: 0 bases; J trimming: 6 bases; junction bases outside the gene matches: 6. The length of the CDR3 is 16 residues. Germline V CDR1 and CDR2: ENHRY, SYGVKD. The CDR3 region is CAISESGTRDPGELFF. The CDR3 nucleotides are TGTGCCATCAGTGAGTCCGGGACTAGAGATCCCGGGGAGCTGTTTTTT.

V and J are TRBV28 and TRBJ2-1; D gene unclear. The CDR3 is 13 amino acids. V was clipped by 5 bases and J by 3 bases, with 8 bases between them. Per the germline V gene, CDR1 is MDHEN and CDR2 is SYDVKM. The CDR3 nucleotides read TGTGCCAGCAGTGGCCGCAGCTACAATGAGCAGTTCTTC. It codes for CASSGRSYNEQFF.

This clone showed up just once. The V gene is TRBV9, the J gene TRBJ1-5; D not certain. The CDR3 length is 18 residues. The V gene lost 0 bases and the J gene lost 0 bases, with 16 bases spanning the gap. Germline V gene data show CDR1 as SGDLS and CDR2 as YYNGEE. CDR3 in DNA: TGTGCCAGCAGCGTAGAACCGGACTCCCTTTATAGCAATCAGCCCCAGCATTTT. Protein sequence: CASSVEPDSLYSNQPQHF. The variable domain in full, completed from reference TRBV9 and TRBJ1-5, reads DSGVTQTPKHLITATGQRVTLRCSPRSGDLSVYWYQQSLDQGLQFLIQYYNGEERAKGNILERFSAQQFPDLHSELNLSSLELGDSALYFCASSVEPDSLYSNQPQHFGDGTRLSIL.

The chain combines TRBV30 with TRBJ2-7; 8 positions agree with TRBD1. Germline loops: CDR1 GTSNPN, CDR2 SVGIG (reference sequence). CDR3 size: 13 residues. Trimming removed 5 bases from V and 2 bases from J; junction bases left unmatched: 5. The CDR3 region has the DNA TGTGCCTGGGGGTGGGGACAGGCCTACGAGCAGTACTTC. This translates into CAWGWGQAYEQYF.

This clone was seen only once. The J gene is TRBJ1-2, the V gene TRBV28; D is undetermined. The V end lost 9 bases, the J end lost 6 bases, and 8 bases lay between the germline ends. CDR1 MDHEN and CDR2 SYDVKM come from the germline V gene. CDR3 size: 10 residues. The CDR3 sequence is CARILNGYTF. The CDR3 DNA reads TGTGCCAGAATTCTAAATGGCTACACCTTC.

The chain recombines TRBV27 with TRBJ2-1; 9 bases line up with TRBD2. Looked up from germline, CDR1 is MNHEY and CDR2 is SMNVEV (reference sequence). This CDR3 spans 17 amino acids. J lost 5 bases, V lost 1 base, and 9 bases had no gene match. CDR3 in amino acids: CASSLYPGSGRNNEQFF. In nucleotides, the CDR3 is TGTGCCAGCAGTTTATACCCAGGTAGCGGGAGAAACAATGAGCAGTTCTTC.

V and J are TRBV2 and TRBJ1-1, with D unresolved. The germline V and J ends were trimmed by 4 bases and 3 bases, with 15 bases remaining between them. The germline CDR1 and CDR2 sequences are SNHLY and FYNNEI. CDR3 size: 15 residues. For the CDR3, the DNA is TGTGCCAGCAGTGGGCGGGGTCCGGAGGACACTGAAGCTTTCTTT. Protein: CASSGRGPEDTEAFF.

The rearrangement links TRBV27 to TRBJ1-5, with D hard to call. The CDR3 has 13 residues. The V end was cut by 0 bases, the J end by 2 bases, with 2 bases between. Germline CDR1 reads MNHEY; CDR2 reads SMNVEV (reference sequence). Here the CDR3 DNA reads TGTGCCAGCAGTTTATCGGGCAATCAGCCCCAGCATTTT. It translates to CASSLSGNQPQHF.

This clone was observed a single time. The chain couples TRBV27 to TRBJ2-1; the match to TRBD2 covers 7 bases. With 1 base clipped from V and 8 bases from J, the junction kept 5 bases outside the gene matches. The CDR3 is 14 residues long. Germline-derived CDR1 and CDR2 are MNHEY and SMNVEV (reference sequence). The chain's CDR3 is CASSLFGRHYEQFF. The CDR3 DNA is TGTGCCAGCAGTTTATTCGGGAGGCATTATGAGCAGTTCTTC.

The J gene is TRBJ2-5, the V gene TRBV10-3, with TRBD1 matching over 10 bases. The ends lost 10 bases at V and 4 bases at J; junction bases unmatched: 9. CDR1 is ENHRY, CDR2 SYGVKD, per germline. CDR3 size: 14 residues. CDR3: CASRRTGGAETQYF. The CDR3 region has the DNA TGTGCCAGCAGACGGACAGGGGGGGCAGAGACCCAGTACTTC.

V gene TRBV29-1 combines with J gene TRBJ2-1; D is unclear. The CDR3 length is 10 residues. The V gene's germline CDR1 is SQVTM and CDR2 ANQGSEA. Trimming pared 4 bases from V and 4 bases from J, leaving 2 bases between. The CDR3 spells CSVAYNEQFF. Here the CDR3 DNA reads TGCAGCGTTGCTTACAATGAGCAGTTCTTC.

The chain carries TRBV19 and TRBJ2-7, with TRBD1 as a possible D gene (8 bases). Trimming took 6 bases from V and 2 from J, leaving 17 bases between them. There are 15 residues in the CDR3. Germline CDR1 reads LNHDA; CDR2 reads SQIVND (reference sequence). This chain's CDR3 is CASRGQGGMTYEQYF. In nucleotides, the CDR3 is TGTGCCAGTAGAGGACAGGGAGGGATGACCTACGAGCAGTACTTC. The full variable domain, in which reference TRBV19 and TRBJ2-7 provide the parts outside the CDR3, is DGGITQSPKYLFRKEGQNVTLSCEQNLNHDAMYWYRQDPGQGLRLIYYSQIVNDFQKGDIAEGYSVSREKKESFPLTVTSAQKNPTAFYLCASRGQGGMTYEQYFGPGTRLTVT.

V is TRBV10-3 and J is TRBJ1-2; no firm D call. In germline, CDR1 is ENHRY, CDR2 SYGVKD. The germline V and J ends were trimmed by 0 bases and 4 bases, with 12 bases remaining between them. The CDR3 runs to 15 residues. CDR3 amino acids: CAISESWRRSYGYTF. The DNA of the CDR3 is TGTGCCATCAGTGAGTCGTGGAGGAGAAGCTATGGCTACACCTTC.

CDR3 DNA: TGTGCCTGGAGTGTTGGGGGTATTATCCCTCAGCAGTTCTTC. It specifies CAWSVGGIIPQQFF. The V call is TRBV30, the J call TRBJ2-1; D may match TRBD1 or TRBD2 (5 bases each). Germline V gene lookup returns CDR1 GTSNPN and CDR2 SVGIG (reference sequence). V lost 0 bases, J lost 11 bases, and 17 bases lay in between. The CDR3 extends over 14 amino acids.

This clone was observed a handful of times. The V and J genes are TRBV19 and TRBJ1-4; D is unclear. The CDR3 runs to 14 residues. Germline V lookup: CDR1 LNHDA, CDR2 SQIVND (reference sequence). V lost 5 bases and J 7 bases, leaving 14 bases between the germline ends. The CDR3 reads CASSRGRQTEKLFF. Here the CDR3 DNA reads TGTGCCAGTAGTCGCGGGAGGCAGACTGAAAAACTGTTTTTT.

This clone was seen a handful of times. The V gene is TRBV7-8, the J gene TRBJ2-5; D may be TRBD2 (5 bases). The CDR3 spans 15 residues. Germline loops: CDR1 SGHVS, CDR2 FQNEAQ. Trimming pared 5 bases from V and 4 bases from J, leaving 17 bases between. CDR3 residues: CASSRPGRVGETQYF. CDR3 DNA: TGTGCCAGCAGCCGCCCGGGAAGGGTCGGAGAGACCCAGTACTTC.

The chain carries TRBV6-5 and TRBJ1-1; D gene ambiguous. The CDR3 contains 14 residues. Germline-derived CDR1 and CDR2 are MNHEY and SVGAGI. Trimming stripped 0 bases from V and 6 bases from J, with 11 bases between. CDR3 amino acids: CASSYSRLGAEAFF. The DNA of the CDR3 is TGTGCCAGCAGTTACTCCCGACTTGGCGCTGAAGCTTTCTTT.

V and J are TRBV9 and TRBJ1-2; D not resolved. Trimming removed 6 bases at V and 7 bases at J, with 10 bases between. This CDR3 is 11 amino acids long. Germline V gives CDR1 SGDLS, CDR2 YYNGEE. DNA for the CDR3: TGTGCCAGCAATAAGGGCGGTGGCTACACCTTC. It is translated as CASNKGGGYTF.